A single sample is the source of the 19 T cell receptor beta chains below, sequenced in a study of cytomegalovirus exposure and HLA in healthy donors. The repertoire was sequenced with immunoSEQ multiplex PCR; TCRdb's copy has only in-frame clones and lacks some. The data show roughly 45,000 clones, around nine tenths seen once. Input material: PBMCs. The receptors originated from a man aged 18 to 29 in good health and CMV-seronegative.

This sequence joins TRBV9 and TRBJ1-5; D might be TRBD1 (6 bases). CDR3 length equals 15 residues. Trimming pared 1 base from V and 0 bases from J, leaving 8 bases between. Looked up from germline, CDR1 is SGDLS and CDR2 is YYNGEE. The CDR3, as DNA: TGTGCCAGCAGCGTACAGGGGAATAGCAATCAGCCCCAGCATTTT. Translating it yields CASSVQGNSNQPQHF.

The V call is TRBV7-6, the J call TRBJ1-5, with 12 bases aligning to TRBD1. V was pared by 4 bases and J by 1 base, with 8 bases of the junction left unmatched. Germline assignment: CDR1 SGHVS and CDR2 FNYEAQ. CDR3 length: 18 residues. CDR3 nucleotide sequence: TGTGCCAGCAGCTGCCCGGGACAGGGGGCGCCGAGCAATCAGCCCCAGCATTTT. Encoded protein: CASSCPGQGAPSNQPQHF.

This clone was seen only once. The chain uses TRBV7-9 and TRBJ2-1, with D perhaps TRBD2 (7 bases). Trimming pared 4 bases from V and 4 bases from J, leaving 17 bases between. The CDR3 spans 16 residues. Germline CDR1 and CDR2: SEHNR and FQNEAQ (reference sequence). The DNA of the CDR3 is TGTGCCAGCAGCTCGATGCGGGGGCTAGGGTACAATGAGCAGTTCTTC. Translating gives CASSSMRGLGYNEQFF.

The V call is TRBV2, the J call TRBJ2-4; the match to TRBD1 covers 10 bases. The trim removed 5 bases at V and 1 base at J, leaving 5 bases unmatched. The CDR3 extends over 16 amino acids. Germline-derived CDR1 and CDR2 are SNHLY and FYNNEI. CDR3: CASSSTGGAAKNIQYF. The CDR3 region has the DNA TGTGCCAGCAGTTCGACAGGGGGCGCGGCCAAAAACATTCAGTACTTC.

The chain is built from TRBV7-8 and TRBJ2-1; 12 bases line up with TRBD2. CDR3 size: 19 residues. The trim removed 2 bases at V and 0 bases at J, leaving 8 bases unmatched. CDR1 SGHVS and CDR2 FQNEAQ come from the germline V gene. The CDR3 DNA is TGTGCCAGCAGCTTACCTGGGCTAGCGGGGGGGAGCTCCTACAATGAGCAGTTCTTC. It encodes CASSLPGLAGGSSYNEQFF.

V gene TRBV11-3 combines with J gene TRBJ2-1; the match to TRBD1 covers 7 bases. Germline CDR1 SGHNT, CDR2 YENEEA. The ends lost 4 bases at V and 3 bases at J; junction bases unmatched: 6. This CDR3 is built from 15 residues. CDR3 in DNA: TGTGCCAGCAGCTCCGGGACAGTCAACTACAATGAGCAGTTCTTC. Residues: CASSSGTVNYNEQFF.

The rearrangement links TRBV14 to TRBJ1-5; a possible D gene is TRBD1 (5 bases). With 0 bases removed from V and 6 bases from J, the gap between germline ends came to 6 bases. CDR1 SGHDN and CDR2 FVKESK come from the germline V gene. The CDR3 loop spans 13 amino acids. Here the CDR3 reads CASSQDRVQPQHF. The CDR3 nucleotides read TGTGCCAGCAGCCAAGACAGGGTTCAGCCCCAGCATTTT.

J is TRBJ2-5 and V is TRBV15; 8 bases are a match to TRBD2. CDR1 and CDR2 from the germline V gene are LNHNV and YYDKDF (reference sequence). The ends lost 7 bases at V and 5 bases at J; junction bases unmatched: 12. This CDR3 is 15 amino acids long. The CDR3 nucleotides read TGTGCCACCACCGGGGGGGCTAGCGTACGGGAGACCCAGTACTTC. Its translation is CATTGGASVRETQYF.

The chain carries TRBV28 and TRBJ1-2; a weak D match, TRBD1 (6 bases). This CDR3 has 14 amino acids. V lost 2 bases and J 4 bases, leaving 11 bases between the germline ends. Germline CDR1 is MDHEN and CDR2 is SYDVKM. The CDR3 DNA follows: TGTGCCAGCAGTTTACCAGGGGTGGGCTATGGCTACACCTTC. Its translation: CASSLPGVGYGYTF.

This sequence joins TRBV10-3 and TRBJ2-1; TRBD2 might be the D (7 bases). CDR1 ENHRY and CDR2 SYGVKD come from the germline V gene. The CDR3 contains 13 residues. V lost 9 bases and J 7 bases, leaving 16 bases between the germline ends. The CDR3 DNA sequence: TGTGCCATTGGGGGGGAGGGGGAGAATGAGCAGTTCTTC. Residues: CAIGGEGENEQFF.

This clone was counted a single time. The rearrangement uses TRBV7-8 and TRBJ2-1; 8 bases agree with TRBD2. From germline, CDR1 is SGHVS and CDR2 FQNEAQ. V lost 5 bases to trimming and J lost 7 bases; unmatched junction nucleotides: 4. This CDR3 contains 13 residues. CDR3 residues: CASSPGGPNEQFF. Written as DNA, the CDR3 is TGTGCCAGCAGCCCGGGGGGGCCAAATGAGCAGTTCTTC.

The genes are TRBV7-9 and TRBJ2-1, with TRBD2 as a possible D gene (5 bases). Germline V gene lookup returns CDR1 SEHNR and CDR2 FQNEAQ (reference sequence). The V gene lost 1 base and the J gene lost 3 bases, with 10 bases spanning the gap. CDR3 length: 15 residues. The CDR3 DNA reads as TGTGCCAGCAGCTTAGTCGGGGAGTACTACAATGAGCAGTTCTTC. Its protein product is CASSLVGEYYNEQFF. Full variable domain (outside the CDR3, taken from reference TRBV7-9 and TRBJ2-1): DTGVSQNPRHKITKRGQNVTFRCDPISEHNRLYWYRQTLGQGPEFLTYFQNEAQLEKSRLLSDRFSAERPKGSFSTLEIQRTEQGDSAMYLCASSLVGEYYNEQFFGPGTRLTVL.

The chain carries TRBV5-5 and TRBJ2-2; 10 positions agree with TRBD2. Per germline, CDR1 SGHKS and CDR2 YYEKEE (reference sequence). This CDR3 contains 16 residues. Losses at the gene ends were 3 bases for V and 4 bases for J; bases not matched to a gene: 6. The CDR3 is CASSSLAGASTGELFF. Written as DNA, the CDR3 is TGTGCCAGCAGCTCTCTAGCGGGAGCGAGCACCGGGGAGCTGTTTTTT.

V gene TRBV19 combines with J gene TRBJ2-2; 7 bases match TRBD2. The length of the CDR3 is 13 residues. The germline V gene encodes CDR1 LNHDA and CDR2 SQIVND (reference sequence). The ends lost 7 bases at V and 7 bases at J; junction bases unmatched: 6. CDR3 bases: TGTGCCAGTACCCTGACTAGCCACGGGGAGCTGTTTTTT. As protein: CASTLTSHGELFF. The whole variable domain, remainder taken from reference TRBV19 and TRBJ2-2, is DGGITQSPKYLFRKEGQNVTLSCEQNLNHDAMYWYRQDPGQGLRLIYYSQIVNDFQKGDIAEGYSVSREKKESFPLTVTSAQKNPTAFYLCASTLTSHGELFFGEGSRLTVL.

By sample share, this clone is medium-sized (0.01 to 0.1%). This rearrangement joins TRBV5-1 to TRBJ1-1; D is unclear. Trimming took off 1 base at V and 5 bases at J, with 9 bases between the two ends. Per germline, CDR1 SGHRS and CDR2 YFSETQ. The CDR3 consists of 13 residues. Here the CDR3 DNA reads TGCGCCAGCAGCTTGAAGGGAGGGACTGAAGCTTTCTTT. Encoded protein: CASSLKGGTEAFF.

The chain couples TRBV6-5 to TRBJ1-2; no definite D call. Germline loops: CDR1 MNHEY, CDR2 SVGAGI. Trimming stripped 5 bases from V and 3 bases from J, with 10 bases between. The CDR3 spans 13 residues. CDR3 coding DNA: TGTGCCAGCAGTGTGAATCGAGACTATGGCTACACCTTC. It yields the protein CASSVNRDYGYTF.

The genes are TRBV4-1 and TRBJ2-3; D is possibly TRBD2 (5 bases). The germline V gene encodes CDR1 MGHRA and CDR2 YSYEKL. This CDR3 is 16 amino acids long. The V gene lost 0 bases and the J gene lost 1 base, with 11 bases spanning the gap. CDR3 sequence (DNA): TGCGCCAGCAGCCAAGATAGTACCGGGGGCACAGATACGCAGTATTTT. This encodes CASSQDSTGGTDTQYF.

This clone was found a few times. The CDR3 here is CASSTGSGTQYF. In DNA, the CDR3 is TGTGCCAGCAGTACAGGGTCGGGGACCCAGTACTTC. This rearrangement joins TRBV2 to TRBJ2-5, with a tentative D call TRBD1 (6 bases). Germline lookup yields CDR1 SNHLY and CDR2 FYNNEI. CDR3 length: 12 amino acids. V was shortened by 5 bases and J by 7 bases, with 11 bases between the two germline ends.

The V and J genes are TRBV6-6 and TRBJ1-1; 7 nucleotides agree with TRBD1. The germline CDR1 and CDR2 sequences are MNHNY and SVGAGI (reference sequence). V trimming: 6 bases; J trimming: 0 bases; junction bases outside the gene matches: 4. The CDR3 extends over 14 amino acids. CDR3 protein: CASRSDRMNTEAFF. In nucleotides, the CDR3 is TGTGCCAGCAGATCGGACAGGATGAACACTGAAGCTTTCTTT.